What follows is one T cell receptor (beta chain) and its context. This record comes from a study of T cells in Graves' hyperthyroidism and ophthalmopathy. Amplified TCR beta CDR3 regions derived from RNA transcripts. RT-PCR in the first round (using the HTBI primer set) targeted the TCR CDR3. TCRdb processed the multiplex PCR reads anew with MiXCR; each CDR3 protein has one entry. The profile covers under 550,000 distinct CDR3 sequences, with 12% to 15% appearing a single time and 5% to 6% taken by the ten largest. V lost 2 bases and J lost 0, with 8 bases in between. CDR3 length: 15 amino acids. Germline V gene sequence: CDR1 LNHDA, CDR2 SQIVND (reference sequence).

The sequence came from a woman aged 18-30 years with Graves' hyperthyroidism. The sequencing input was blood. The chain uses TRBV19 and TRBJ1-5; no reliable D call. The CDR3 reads CASSIRLYSNQPQHF. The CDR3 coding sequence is TGTGCCAGTAGTATAAGACTTTATAGCAATCAGCCCCAGCATTTT.